This T cell receptor (beta chain) derives from a study of blood T cell repertoires in COVID-19. Overall study context: Spain, Italy and the United States supplied samples that represented acute and convalescent COVID-19.

Sequencing was performed with immunoSEQ multiplex PCR; in TCRdb, only in-frame clones are kept and a portion is missing. The data show 75,000 to 95,000 clones, 85% to 90% seen once. Sequencing input: peripheral blood. This TCR derives from a human donor in a cohort sampled during active COVID-19.

The CDR3: CASSPGSDETQYF. In DNA form, the CDR3 reads TGTGCCAGCTCACCGGGCTCGGATGAGACCCAGTACTTC. This sequence joins TRBV18 and TRBJ2-5; no definite D call. This CDR3 has 13 residues. V gave up 3 bases and J gave up 5 bases, with 10 bases separating them. Germline V gene data show CDR1 as KGHSH and CDR2 as LQKENI.